The present T cell receptor beta chain was sequenced within a study of OX40 agonist ivuxolimab in advanced cancers. Study overall: Participants could have had prior anti-PD-1, anti-PD-L1 or anti-CTLA-4 therapy, and 40% had some.

Study findings and constraints: Both CD4+ and CD8+ T cell populations in blood had undergone clonal expansion by week 6 at 0.1 to 3.0 mg/kg. Expanded clones were, on average, more numerous among CD8+ T cells than CD4+. Some nonresponders additionally presented with little normalized T-cell clonal expansion.

Measured with immunoSEQ multiplex PCR; TCRdb has only the in-frame clones, and not every one. Of around 61,000 clones in the sample, approximately 84% were seen once. This clone was found a few times. Its specificity is unknown. The germline V and J ends were trimmed by 3 bases and 9 bases, with 9 bases remaining between them. This CDR3 has 12 residues. Germline V lookup: CDR1 KGHSH, CDR2 LQKENI. The clonotype comes from an adult with an advanced solid tumor such as melanoma, head and neck, liver or kidney cancer. The J gene is TRBJ2-4, the V gene TRBV18; the D gene is possibly TRBD2 (5 bases). The sample in question was CD4+ or CD8+ T cells sorted from blood, obtained in a trial of the OX40 agonist ivuxolimab. CDR3 amino acids: CASSPGGSIQYF. CDR3 sequence (DNA): TGTGCCAGCTCACCGGGTGGGAGCATTCAGTACTTC.